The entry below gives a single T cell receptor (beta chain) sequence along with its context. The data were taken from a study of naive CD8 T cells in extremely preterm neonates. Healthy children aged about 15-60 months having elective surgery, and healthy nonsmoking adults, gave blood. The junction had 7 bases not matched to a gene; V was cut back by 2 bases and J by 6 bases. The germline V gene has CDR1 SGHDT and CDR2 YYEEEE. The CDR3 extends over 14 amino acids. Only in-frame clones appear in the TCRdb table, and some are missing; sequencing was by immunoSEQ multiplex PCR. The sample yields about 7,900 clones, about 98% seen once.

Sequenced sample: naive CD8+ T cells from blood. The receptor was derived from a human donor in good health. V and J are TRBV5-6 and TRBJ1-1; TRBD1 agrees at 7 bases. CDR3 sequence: CASSLNRGGSEAFF. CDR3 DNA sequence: TGTGCCAGCAGCTTAAACAGGGGTGGGTCTGAAGCTTTCTTT.